Below are 10 T cell receptor beta chains sequenced from a single sample in a study of immune evolution from preneoplasia to lung adenocarcinoma. Produced via immunoSEQ multiplex PCR; TCRdb's table is partial and in-frame only. The sample gives 12,000 or so clones, 85% to 90% of which show up once; 3% to 4% is in the top ten. The sequenced sample consisted of FFPE tissue from an adenomatous hyperplasia lung lesion. Subset indicated: atypical adenomatous hyperplasia (AAH), lung preneoplasia. All receptors derive from a person aged 50-70 years with lung adenocarcinoma.

The rearrangement uses TRBV7-8 and TRBJ1-2; D perhaps matches TRBD1 (5 bases). This CDR3 spans 17 amino acids. The V end was cut by 6 bases, the J end by 0 bases, with 20 bases between. From germline, CDR1 is SGHVS and CDR2 FQNEAQ. CDR3 DNA sequence: TGTGCCAGCAGTCCAACAGGCCCATCTGGGGCTAACTATGGCTACACCTTC. The encoded protein is CASSPTGPSGANYGYTF.

This chain links TRBV4-2 with TRBJ2-7, with no clear D. The CDR3 spans 14 residues. The V end was cut by 0 bases, the J end by 5 bases, with 11 bases between. Germline CDR1 LGHNA, CDR2 YNFKEQ. The CDR3 reads CASSQDLTTNEQYF. The CDR3 DNA follows: TGTGCCAGCAGCCAAGATCTTACTACCAACGAGCAGTACTTC.

The V and J genes are TRBV7-3 and TRBJ2-3, with D uncertain. This CDR3 is 15 amino acids long. Germline lookup yields CDR1 SGHTA and CDR2 FQGTGA. Deletions cut 3 bases from V and 0 bases from J, with 10 bases between. The CDR3 DNA follows: TGTGCCAGCAGCTTCGGGCAGATGAGCACAGATACGCAGTATTTT. This translates into CASSFGQMSTDTQYF. The whole variable domain, filled in from reference TRBV7-3 and TRBJ2-3, reads GAGVSQTPSNKVTEKGKYVELRCDPISGHTALYWYRQSLGQGPEFLIYFQGTGAADDSGLPNDRFFAVRPEGSVSTLKIQRTERGDSAVYLCASSFGQMSTDTQYFGPGTRLTVL.

The CDR3 is CASSRSLADQETQYF. CDR3 nucleotide sequence: TGCGCCAGCAGTAGATCACTAGCGGATCAAGAGACCCAGTACTTC. The gene calls are TRBV5-1 and TRBJ2-5; 8 bases fit TRBD2. The CDR3 loop spans 15 amino acids. CDR1 SGHRS and CDR2 YFSETQ come from the germline V gene. V lost 5 bases, J lost 2 bases, and 8 bases stayed unmatched.

The chain is built from TRBV13 and TRBJ2-7, with no clear D. Trimming removed 10 bases at V and 3 bases at J, with 19 bases between. The CDR3 sequence is 14 residues long. The germline V gene encodes CDR1 PRHDT and CDR2 FYEKMQ (reference sequence). CDR3 residues: CATLREAHHYEQYF. The CDR3 coding sequence is TGTGCCACCCTGAGAGAGGCCCACCACTACGAGCAGTACTTC.

The chain carries TRBV7-2 and TRBJ1-4; 7 nucleotides line up with TRBD1. From germline, CDR1 is SGHTA and CDR2 FQGNSA. This CDR3 contains 15 residues. After removal of 4 bases from V and 0 bases from J, the junction contained 2 bases not matched to a gene. The CDR3, as DNA: TGTGCCAGCAGCTATGACAGGGCAACTAATGAAAAACTGTTTTTT. Its translation is CASSYDRATNEKLFF.

The CDR3 sequence is CASSLETGELFF. CDR3 bases: TGTGCCAGCAGTCTAGAGACCGGGGAGCTGTTTTTT. The chain is built from TRBV7-9 and TRBJ2-2; no firm D call. In germline, CDR1 is SEHNR, CDR2 FQNEAQ (reference sequence). This CDR3 spans 12 amino acids. Between the trimmed V and J ends, which lost 6 bases and 5 bases, there was a span of 7 bases. The full variable domain, in which reference TRBV7-9 and TRBJ2-2 provide the parts outside the CDR3, is DTGVSQNPRHKITKRGQNVTFRCDPISEHNRLYWYRQTLGQGPEFLTYFQNEAQLEKSRLLSDRFSAERPKGSFSTLEIQRTEQGDSAMYLCASSLETGELFFGEGSRLTVL.

This sequence joins TRBV28 and TRBJ1-4; possible D gene TRBD1, 5 bases. This CDR3 contains 15 residues. The V gene's germline CDR1 is MDHEN and CDR2 SYDVKM. Trimming took off 1 base at V and 5 bases at J, with 11 bases between the two ends. The CDR3 nucleotides are TGTGCCAGCAGTTTATTGGGGCAGAGGAATGAAAAACTGTTTTTT. This codes for CASSLLGQRNEKLFF. The full variable domain, in which reference TRBV28 and TRBJ1-4 provide the parts outside the CDR3, is DVKVTQSSRYLVKRTGEKVFLECVQDMDHENMFWYRQDPGLGLRLIYFSYDVKMKEKGDIPEGYSVSREKKERFSLILESASTNQTSMYLCASSLLGQRNEKLFFGSGTQLSVL.

A few counts support this clone. The rearrangement uses TRBV5-1 and TRBJ2-1, with 12 bases lining up with TRBD2. Germline V lookup: CDR1 SGHRS, CDR2 YFSETQ. The CDR3 runs 17 residues. V shed 0 bases, J shed 5 bases, and the junction held 6 bases outside the gene matches. CDR3 loop: CASSLGASGRVDNEQFF. CDR3 DNA sequence: TGCGCCAGCAGCTTGGGGGCTAGCGGGAGGGTGGACAATGAGCAGTTCTTC.

This clone is a singleton in its sample. The V gene is TRBV27, the J gene TRBJ1-4; possibly TRBD1 for D (5 bases). This CDR3 spans 14 amino acids. Germline CDR1 and CDR2: MNHEY and SMNVEV (reference sequence). The V and J ends lost 2 bases and 8 bases respectively, with 12 bases between them. CDR3 loop: CASSLDRGEEKLFF. CDR3 nucleotide sequence: TGTGCCAGCAGTTTAGATAGGGGCGAAGAAAAACTGTTTTTT.